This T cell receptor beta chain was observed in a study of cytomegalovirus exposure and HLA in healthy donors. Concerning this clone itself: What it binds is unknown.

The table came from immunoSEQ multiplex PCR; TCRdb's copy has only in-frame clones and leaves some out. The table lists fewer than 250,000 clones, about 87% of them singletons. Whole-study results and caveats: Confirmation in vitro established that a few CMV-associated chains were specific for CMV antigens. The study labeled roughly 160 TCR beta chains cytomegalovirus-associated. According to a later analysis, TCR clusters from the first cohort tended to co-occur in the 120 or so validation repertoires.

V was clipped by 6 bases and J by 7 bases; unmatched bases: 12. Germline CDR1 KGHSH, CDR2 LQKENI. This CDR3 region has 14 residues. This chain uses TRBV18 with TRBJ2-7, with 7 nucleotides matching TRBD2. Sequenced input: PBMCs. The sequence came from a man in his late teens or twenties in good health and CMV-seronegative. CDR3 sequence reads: CASSTSPREREQYF. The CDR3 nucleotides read TGTGCCAGCTCCACCTCCCCGCGGGAGAGGGAGCAGTACTTC.